This TCR beta chain was obtained from a study of shared clonotypes between healthy human individuals (dated by TCRdb to 2018 to 2020). In terms of the full investigation: The cohort comprised a couple of women and a few men aged 18 to 49 years. Per donor, three plates each were used for CD4 naive and CD4 memory, two for CD8 naive, and one for CD8 memory. Per donor, leukapheresis produced somewhere between about 0.9 and 9.5 billion PBMCs. To estimate repertoire size and how much clonotypes are shared between individuals, the study performed deep sequencing of blood TCR repertoires from a handful of healthy adults. To increase sequencing depth and limit assay-specific biases, different laboratories used diverse techniques to prepare libraries and sequence TCR repertoires.

The donors were healthy, HIV-negative adults who had no recently reported acute infections or vaccinations. All donors were Caucasian adults living in Nashville, Tennessee, USA. Magnetic negative selection was used to enrich CD4+ T cells, after which naive cells were positively selected on CD45RA and the negative fraction became the memory subset. Blood was collected by leukapheresis, and PBMCs were isolated by Ficoll-Histopaque density gradient centrifugation and then cryopreserved in liquid nitrogen vapor phase. Analytical flow cytometry was used to check the purity and quantity of each magnetically sorted T cell population. From each sorted fraction, genomic DNA was isolated and quantified by UV absorbance on a Nanodrop 2000c. The investigation overall reported the following: Even with the large sequencing depth, rarefaction of the sorted-subset datasets indicated that sequencing was incomplete. Estimated clonotype richness was generally larger for naive than for memory subsets. Sampling was limited to blood, and TCR repertoires in tissue likely differ from TCR repertoires in blood. When a handful of donors were compared, the shared fraction of clonotypes was around 5% for naive CD4, less than 4% for naive CD8, 2% to 2.5% for memory CD4, and around 0.37% for memory CD8. Because the study included a small number of donors, the genetic and exposure-history diversity represented was limited. Compared with non-shared clonotypes, the clonotypes found in all four sorted-subset donors had higher generation probabilities. Pairwise subsampling indicated that sequencing depth was expected to affect the degree of clonotype sharing among donors.

TCR CDR3 regions were amplified from genomic DNA by multiplex PCR using the deep immunoSEQ assay. For each cell subset, the extracted genomic DNA was distributed evenly across all wells of several immunoSEQ 96-well plates, and each plate served as one replicate. For sorted subsets, each replicate PCR was loaded with about 0.2 ug genomic DNA, equivalent to 25,000 to 30,000 T cell genomes. Purified libraries were quantified with a Qubit 3.0 fluorometer, sized on a Bioanalyzer 2100, and re-quantified with the KAPA Library Quantification kit. Every immunoSEQ 96-well plate was sequenced on a separate single-read 150-cycle Illumina NextSeq 550 flow cell. The paper's data handling went like this. Because only junctional sequences without quality scores were contained in the immunoSEQ output, filtering matching that applied to full-length reads could not be performed. Sequences were annotated with PyIR, a Python wrapper for IgBLAST v1.9, using IMGT germline references to assign V/J genes and CDR3. Reads were filtered out if the reads had weak V/J assignments (E-value above 1e-6), no CDR3, stop codons, out-of-frame junctions, or ambiguous translated residues. V3J clonotypes were defined by identical inferred V gene, J gene, and CDR3 amino acid sequence. The percentage overlap between two repertoires was calculated by dividing the number of shared unique clonotypes by the size of the smaller repertoire. RTK rarefaction, the Chao1 estimator, and Recon v2.1 estimates of unobserved clonotypes were used to assess repertoire richness. For all TCRbeta clonotypes obtained by the gDNA method from a handful of donors, generation probabilities were computed with OLGA. TCRdb re-hosts the immuneACCESS table, in-frame sequences only. Its copies lack some clones; in the studies checked, an unresolved V gene accounts for under half of them, and the cause for the rest is not known. That table is the source of V, J and clone size, and D and trimming were worked out from the DNA. The sample includes about 2,500,000 clones, with over 85% observed a single time. The top ten constitute around 0.14% of the sample.

Trimming at the junction amounts to 4 bases on V and 8 bases on J, and the germline ends lie 24 bases apart. CDR1 and CDR2 are drawn from the germline V gene: LGHNA, YSLEER. Its CDR3 holds 17 amino acids, cysteine through phenylalanine. The read is trimmed to its CDR3 DNA, 51 bases read in frame from base 1. Remarks on this clone: What antigen it recognizes has not been identified. Base qualities are missing; no much larger clone stands one base away.

The rearrangement joined TRBV4-3 to TRBJ2-1, with TRBD2 as a weak D call on 6 bases. Sequencing used naive CD4+ T cells sorted from blood. The cell subset or site tag for this specimen amounts to: CD45RA+ positively selected. The sequence was obtained from a man aged 18 to 29 in good health. The CDR3 in this case is CASSLSPEGGPFHEQFF. Read as DNA, the sequence is TGCGCCAGCAGCCTCTCCCCCGAGGGAGGACCTTTCCATGAGCAGTTCTTC.